The 29 T cell receptor beta chains below come from one sample, sequenced in a study of T-cell reconstitution after alpha-beta-depleted transplantation in children. Construction of the TCRbeta library involved unique molecular identifiers. TCRdb re-analysed the PCR reads in MiXCR, keeping a single row per CDR3 protein. Of some 300,000 distinct CDR3 sequences listed, around 10% are singletons. The sequences come from PBMCs, collected before TCRalphabeta/CD19-depleted stem cell transplant. The receptors come from a boy less than two years old with acute myeloid leukemia, due to receive a stem cell transplant.

This clonotype showed up just a few times. J is TRBJ2-1 and V is TRBV11-3, with D possibly matching TRBD2 (6 bases). This CDR3 is 13 amino acids long. The germline gives CDR1 SGHNT, CDR2 YENEEA. V lost 5 bases to trimming and J lost 5 bases, with 10 bases between them. The CDR3 loop is CASSARLDNEQFF. DNA of the CDR3: TGTGCCAGCAGCGCTAGACTAGACAATGAGCAGTTCTTC.

This clonotype has a count of ten or more. The chain carries TRBV20-1 and TRBJ1-1; 11 nucleotides line up with TRBD1. Germline CDR1 and CDR2: DFQATT and SNEGSKA (reference sequence). The CDR3 is 13 amino acids. With 1 base clipped from V and 11 bases from J, the junction kept 6 bases outside the gene matches. The CDR3 bases are TGCAGTGCTAGAGCGTCGGGACAGGGGGTCGCTTTCTTT. Protein sequence: CSARASGQGVAFF.

This clonotype showed up just a few times. The V call is TRBV24-1, the J call TRBJ2-1; tentatively, D is TRBD1 (6 bases). The V gene's germline CDR1 is KGHDR and CDR2 SFDVKD. V shed 0 bases and J shed 3 bases, with 17 bases lying between them. CDR3 length equals 18 residues. CDR3 sequence reads: CATSDLAFSGAGYNEQFF. CDR3 bases: TGTGCCACCAGTGATTTGGCCTTTTCAGGGGCGGGCTACAATGAGCAGTTCTTC.

Of note for this clonotype: A much bigger clone sits one base away, suggesting this may be a read error. The genes are TRBV5-1 and TRBJ2-1; the match to TRBD2 covers 7 bases. Germline CDR1 and CDR2: SGHRS and YFSETQ. With 4 bases clipped from V and 9 bases from J, the junction kept 13 bases outside the gene matches. This CDR3 is built from 15 residues. The CDR3 protein is CASSLVGVREREQFF. The CDR3 DNA reads as TGCGCCAGCAGCCTGGTAGGTGTGCGGGAGCGTGAGCAGTTCTTC.

This clonotype was counted at least ten times. The CDR3 DNA follows: TGTGCCAGCAGCCAAGGCATCTCTAGCGCGGTCGACGAGCAGTACTTC. Translation gives CASSQGISSAVDEQYF. The V gene is TRBV4-2, the J gene TRBJ2-7; D is perhaps TRBD2 (6 bases). CDR3 length equals 16 residues. V dropped 1 base and J dropped 5 bases, with 18 bases sitting between them. CDR1 LGHNA and CDR2 YNFKEQ come from the germline V gene.

The table lists this clonotype with many counts. The chain combines TRBV19 with TRBJ1-5; D perhaps matches TRBD1 (6 bases). V was cut by 4 bases and J by 4 bases, with 8 bases left in between. CDR1 and CDR2 from the germline V gene are LNHDA and SQIVND (reference sequence). The CDR3 length is 13 residues. CDR3 loop: CASSRDNNQPQHF. CDR3 bases: TGTGCCAGTAGTAGGGACAATAATCAGCCCCAGCATTTT.

This clonotype was seen ten or more times. This chain connects TRBV12-3 or TRBV12-4 to TRBJ1-2, with D possibly being TRBD1 (5 bases). CDR3 size: 14 residues. Trimming removed 0 bases from V and 6 bases from J, with 11 bases in between. CDR3: CASSLAGGRDGYTF. The DNA for the CDR3 is TGTGCCAGCAGTTTAGCGGGGGGGAGGGATGGCTACACCTTC.

The V call is TRBV3-1, the J call TRBJ2-7; 7 nucleotides align to TRBD2. After removal of 4 bases from V and 0 bases from J, the junction contained 9 bases not matched to a gene. The length of the CDR3 is 16 residues. Per germline, CDR1 LGHDT and CDR2 YNNKEL (reference sequence). This chain's CDR3 is CASSPRPGGSSYEQYF. The CDR3 nucleotides read TGTGCCAGCAGCCCCAGACCCGGGGGGAGCTCCTACGAGCAGTACTTC.

CDR3 nucleotide sequence: TGCGCCAGCAGCTTGCGCCGACAGGTATGGAATGAAAAACTGTTTTTT. This gives the protein CASSLRRQVWNEKLFF. J is TRBJ1-4 and V is TRBV5-1; weak D call: TRBD1 (6 bases). The V gene lost 1 base and the J gene lost 5 bases, with 15 bases spanning the gap. CDR3 length: 16 amino acids. CDR1 SGHRS and CDR2 YFSETQ come from the germline V gene. The full variable domain, in which reference TRBV5-1 and TRBJ1-4 provide the parts outside the CDR3, is KAGVTQTPRYLIKTRGQQVTLSCSPISGHRSVSWYQQTPGQGLQFLFEYFSETQRNKGNFPGRFSGRQFSNSRSEMNVSTLELGDSALYLCASSLRRQVWNEKLFFGSGTQLSVL.

This clonotype came up many times. V and J are TRBV29-1 and TRBJ2-1; D not certain. The CDR3 length is 8 residues. The germline V and J ends were trimmed by 7 bases and 8 bases, with 3 bases remaining between them. Germline CDR1 is SQVTM and CDR2 is ANQGSEA. CDR3 DNA: TGCAGCGCCGATGAGCAGTTCTTC. Translated, it gives CSADEQFF.

This clonotype has ten or more counts. The chain couples TRBV10-3 to TRBJ2-7; the D is unclear. The CDR3 length is 13 residues. CDR1 is ENHRY and CDR2 is SYGVKD in the germline V gene. V shed 2 bases and J shed 5 bases, with 10 bases lying between them. CDR3 in DNA: TGTGCCATCAGTGAGGGCAGAATTGACGAGCAGTACTTC. Translation: CAISEGRIDEQYF.

This clonotype was detected many times. V usage is TRBV7-8 and J usage is TRBJ1-2; 7 bases agree with TRBD1. CDR3 length: 14 residues. V lost 3 bases to trimming and J lost 4 bases; unmatched junction nucleotides: 5. The germline gives CDR1 SGHVS, CDR2 FQNEAQ. CDR3 sequence (DNA): TGTGCCAGCAGCTTGGGGACAGTGCGCTATGGCTACACCTTC. It translates to CASSLGTVRYGYTF.

Comment on this clonotype: This clone may be a read error of a much larger clone one base away. This chain uses TRBV7-9 with TRBJ2-1; TRBD2 might be the D (5 bases). The CDR3 runs 13 residues. V was shortened by 8 bases and J by 7 bases, with 15 bases between the two germline ends. CDR1 is SEHNR and CDR2 is FQNEAQ in the germline V gene (reference sequence). CDR3 protein: CASGNGVPNEQFF. DNA of the CDR3: TGTGCCAGCGGTAACGGGGTTCCTAATGAGCAGTTCTTC.

This rearrangement joins TRBV5-6 to TRBJ2-5, with 11 nucleotides matching TRBD2. V lost 9 bases, J lost 4 bases, and 2 bases stayed unmatched. The CDR3 contains 12 residues. Germline V lookup: CDR1 SGHDT, CDR2 YYEEEE. Here the CDR3 reads CAIGLAGETQYF. CDR3 bases: TGTGCCATCGGACTAGCGGGAGAGACCCAGTACTTC.

The chain recombines TRBV4-2 with TRBJ2-7; the match to TRBD1 covers 7 bases. The CDR3 is made up of 13 amino acids. The trim removed 4 bases at V and 6 bases at J, leaving 6 bases unmatched. Germline loops: CDR1 LGHNA, CDR2 YNFKEQ. CDR3 region: CASSPTGTVEQYF. The DNA for the CDR3 is TGTGCCAGCAGCCCGACAGGGACGGTCGAGCAGTACTTC.

This clonotype was found a few times. This rearrangement joins TRBV12-3 or TRBV12-4 to TRBJ2-7; 11 nucleotides line up with TRBD2. V lost 6 bases to trimming and J lost 2 bases; unmatched junction nucleotides: 9. The CDR3 spans 16 residues. The CDR3, as DNA: TGTGCCAGCAGCCCTAGCGGGGGGTACCTCCCCTACGAGCAGTACTTC. Amino acid sequence: CASSPSGGYLPYEQYF.

This sequence joins TRBV10-2 and TRBJ2-5; 11 positions match TRBD2. CDR1 and CDR2 from the germline V gene are WSHSY and SAAADI. There are 18 residues in the CDR3. J gave up 2 bases and V 1 base, and 9 bases lay outside the gene matches. CDR3 region: CASSELLAGGPRQETQYF. The CDR3, as DNA: TGCGCCAGCAGTGAGTTGTTAGCGGGAGGGCCAAGGCAAGAGACCCAGTACTTC.

In this sample, this clonotype turned up a few times. V gene TRBV5-5 combines with J gene TRBJ2-5; TRBD1 matches 8 bases. V gave up 4 bases and J gave up 5 bases; unmatched junction bases: 10. The CDR3 is 15 residues long. Germline assignment: CDR1 SGHKS and CDR2 YYEKEE (reference sequence). The CDR3 DNA reads TGTGCCAGCAGCCCTCGGACAGGGAATGGGGAGACCCAGTACTTC. It encodes CASSPRTGNGETQYF.

This chain joins TRBV7-3 and TRBJ1-6; D remains ambiguous. This CDR3 has 14 amino acids. The germline V gene has CDR1 SGHTA and CDR2 FQGTGA. V shed 2 bases and J shed 1 base, with 3 bases lying between them. CDR3 loop: CASSLESYNSPLHF. In DNA form, the CDR3 reads TGTGCCAGCAGCTTAGAGTCCTATAATTCACCCCTCCACTTT. The variable domain in full, with the rest retrieved from reference TRBV7-3 and TRBJ1-6, is GAGVSQTPSNKVTEKGKYVELRCDPISGHTALYWYRQSLGQGPEFLIYFQGTGAADDSGLPNDRFFAVRPEGSVSTLKIQRTERGDSAVYLCASSLESYNSPLHFGNGTRLTVT.

The rearrangement joins TRBV12-3 or TRBV12-4 to TRBJ2-3; 9 bases agree with TRBD1. This CDR3 spans 14 amino acids. The V and J ends lost 6 bases and 0 bases, in that order; junction bases with no gene match: 1. In DNA form, the CDR3 reads TGTGCCAGCAGACAGGGGGCGAGCACAGATACGCAGTATTTT. It translates to CASRQGASTDTQYF.

The V and J genes are TRBV18 and TRBJ1-2; D unresolved. V lost 3 bases to trimming and J lost 0 bases, with 11 bases between them. This CDR3 has 15 residues. Germline CDR1 reads KGHSH; CDR2 reads LQKENI. The CDR3: CASSPPGSANYGYTF. As DNA, the CDR3 is TGTGCCAGCTCACCTCCAGGCTCAGCTAACTATGGCTACACCTTC.

This clonotype was seen at least ten times. The gene calls are TRBV29-1 and TRBJ2-7; no reliable D call. The CDR3 loop spans 12 amino acids. The germline V gene has CDR1 SQVTM and CDR2 ANQGSEA. V lost 2 bases and J lost 5, with 10 bases in between. CDR3 DNA: TGCAGCGTTGAACTGGACCGGAACGAGCAGTACTTC. Translation: CSVELDRNEQYF.

This clonotype was seen repeatedly, ten times or more. The V call is TRBV14, the J call TRBJ1-1; the D gene is possibly TRBD1 (6 bases). The CDR3 has 19 amino acids. V lost 3 bases and J lost 5, with 28 bases in between. The germline gives CDR1 SGHDN, CDR2 FVKESK. The CDR3 DNA follows: TGTGCCAGCAGCCACCCAAGGGGCGAAGGGGGGGCGATGTGGACTGAAGCTTTCTTT. Translated: CASSHPRGEGGAMWTEAFF. The variable domain in full, completed from reference TRBV14 and TRBJ1-1, reads EAGVTQFPSHSVIEKGQTVTLRCDPISGHDNLYWYRRVMGKEIKFLLHFVKESKQDESGMPNNRFLAERTGGTYSTLKVQPAELEDSGVYFCASSHPRGEGGAMWTEAFFGQGTRLTVV.

At least ten counts were recorded for this clonotype. The chain has TRBV7-9 and TRBJ2-1; D might be TRBD1 or TRBD2, each matching 6 bases. CDR3 length equals 14 residues. V lost 7 bases and J 4 bases, leaving 14 bases between the germline ends. The germline V gene has CDR1 SEHNR and CDR2 FQNEAQ (reference sequence). DNA of the CDR3: TGTGCCAGCACCGAGGCGGGACAATACAATGAGCAGTTCTTC. Protein product: CASTEAGQYNEQFF.

This clonotype was counted many times. This chain uses TRBV7-8 with TRBJ2-3; D tentatively fits TRBD1 or TRBD2 (5 bases each). Trimming took 1 base from V and 2 from J, leaving 16 bases between them. The germline CDR1 and CDR2 sequences are SGHVS and FQNEAQ. CDR3 length: 17 amino acids. Here the CDR3 DNA reads TGTGCCAGCAGCTTAGAAAGGGGAGACGTTCTCACAGATACGCAGTATTTT. Amino acids: CASSLERGDVLTDTQYF.

About this clonotype itself: A much bigger clone sits one base away, suggesting this may be a read error. V gene TRBV5-1 combines with J gene TRBJ2-1; 16 bases fit TRBD2. The CDR3 runs to 17 residues. Germline V lookup: CDR1 SGHRS, CDR2 YFSETQ. Here the CDR3 DNA reads TGCGCCAGCAGCCTAGGGACTAGCGGGAGGGGATACAATAAGCAGTTCTTC. Its translation: CASSLGTSGRGYNKQFF.

This clonotype has at least ten counts. J is TRBJ1-1 and V is TRBV5-1; D unclear. Germline V gene data show CDR1 as SGHRS and CDR2 as YFSETQ. The CDR3 totals 14 residues. Trimming took off 1 base at V and 2 bases at J, with 9 bases between the two ends. The CDR3 protein is CASSLSTLNTEAFF. CDR3 DNA sequence: TGCGCCAGCAGCTTGAGCACTCTAAACACTGAAGCTTTCTTT. The variable domain in full, with the rest retrieved from reference TRBV5-1 and TRBJ1-1, is KAGVTQTPRYLIKTRGQQVTLSCSPISGHRSVSWYQQTPGQGLQFLFEYFSETQRNKGNFPGRFSGRQFSNSRSEMNVSTLELGDSALYLCASSLSTLNTEAFFGQGTRLTVV.

This clonotype was seen many times. The chain carries TRBV5-1 and TRBJ2-7; maybe TRBD2 (6 bases). CDR3 length equals 16 residues. CDR1 is SGHRS, CDR2 YFSETQ, per germline. Trimming stripped 4 bases from V and 5 bases from J, with 22 bases between. DNA of the CDR3: TGCGCCAGCAGCCCCGGAGGCAGGGAGGTGTTTAACGAGCAGTACTTC. This sequence encodes CASSPGGREVFNEQYF. Filled out from reference TRBV5-1 and TRBJ2-7, the complete variable domain reads KAGVTQTPRYLIKTRGQQVTLSCSPISGHRSVSWYQQTPGQGLQFLFEYFSETQRNKGNFPGRFSGRQFSNSRSEMNVSTLELGDSALYLCASSPGGREVFNEQYFGPGTRLTVT.

This clonotype was counted at least ten times. The chain has TRBV28 and TRBJ2-7; D gene uncertain. In germline, CDR1 is MDHEN, CDR2 SYDVKM. V was pared by 3 bases and J by 6 bases, with 3 bases between. This CDR3 has 10 amino acids. CDR3 in amino acids: CASSFTEQYF. CDR3 DNA sequence: TGTGCCAGCAGTTTCACCGAGCAGTACTTC.